The 5 T cell receptor beta chains given below trace back to one sample, sequenced in a study of prognosis after radiotherapy for stage I lung cancer. CDR3 of TCR beta was amplified from genomic DNA via a two-round multiplex PCR. Individual primers that were specific to each TRBV and TRBJ gene served in first-round PCR. TCRdb redid the calling of the multiplex PCR reads with MiXCR, one entry per CDR3 protein. The data hold about 51,000 distinct CDR3 sequences, with 30% to 35% observed a single time. Here the sequenced sample was PBMCs, taken before or after stereotactic body radiation therapy (not recorded which). Every receptor here comes from a donor over 45 with non-small cell lung cancer.

Many counts were recorded for this clonotype. The V call is TRBV6-5, the J call TRBJ1-1; the match to TRBD1 covers 8 bases. Germline-derived CDR1 and CDR2 are MNHEY and SVGAGI. The CDR3 consists of 16 residues. J lost 5 bases, V lost 2 bases, and 10 bases had no gene match. The DNA of the CDR3 is TGTGCCAGCAGTTACGGGCAGGGGGCAGGTGGGACTGAAGCTTTCTTT. Amino acids: CASSYGQGAGGTEAFF.

This clonotype showed up many times. This sequence joins TRBV12-3 or TRBV12-4 and TRBJ1-3; D is uncertain. V lost 5 bases and J 8 bases, leaving 7 bases between the germline ends. The CDR3 has 11 residues. DNA of the CDR3: TGTGCCAGCAGTCTCCGGGACACCATATATTTT. As protein: CASSLRDTIYF.

This clonotype was recorded many times. The chain recombines TRBV6-5 with TRBJ2-3, with unresolved D. CDR3 length equals 15 residues. Germline V lookup: CDR1 MNHEY, CDR2 SVGAGI. V shed 0 bases and J shed 2 bases, with 9 bases lying between them. CDR3 nucleotides: TGTGCCAGCAGTTACTCCGCAGGAACCACAGATACGCAGTATTTT. Amino acid sequence: CASSYSAGTTDTQYF.

This clonotype was detected many times. The rearrangement uses TRBV5-1 and TRBJ1-4; D is unresolved. This CDR3 region has 13 residues. V lost 0 bases and J lost 13, with 13 bases in between. Germline-derived CDR1 and CDR2 are SGHRS and YFSETQ. The CDR3 coding sequence is TGCGCCAGCAGCTTGGAGGGAGAAGGTGGACTGTTTTTT. It codes for CASSLEGEGGLFF.

As regards this clonotype: Germline is not matched at one junction end, which may reflect a read error. V usage is TRBV6-1 and J usage is TRBJ2-2; TRBD2 is a possible D gene (5 bases). CDR1 is MNHNS, CDR2 SASEGT, per germline. CDR3 length equals 15 residues. The CDR3, as DNA: TGTGCCAGCAGTGACGGAGTGGGCCTCCCCGGGGAGCTTTTTTTT. Protein sequence: CASSDGVGLPGELFF.